Following are 21 T cell receptor beta chains from one sample sequenced in a study of blood T cell repertoires in COVID-19. Clones were sequenced by immunoSEQ multiplex PCR, and TCRdb holds only the in-frame ones, with some missing. The sample holds under 400,000 clones; about 89% are singletons and the top ten take roughly 2%. Input material: PBMCs or T cells enriched from blood (not recorded which). Receptor source: a man between 35 and 55 years old in a cohort exposed to, infected with or recovered from COVID-19 (not recorded which).

The V and J genes are TRBV24-1 and TRBJ2-7; the match to TRBD1 covers 9 bases. Trimming at V came to 4 bases and at J to 8 bases, leaving 11 bases not matched to a gene. From germline, CDR1 is KGHDR and CDR2 SFDVKD. The CDR3 is 15 amino acids. This chain's CDR3 is CATSDPGQGNLKQYF. The CDR3 nucleotides are TGTGCCACCAGTGACCCGGGACAGGGTAACCTAAAGCAGTACTTC.

V gene TRBV15 combines with J gene TRBJ2-5, with 12 positions matching TRBD2. The V gene's germline CDR1 is LNHNV and CDR2 YYDKDF (reference sequence). After removal of 0 bases from V and 4 bases from J, the junction contained 9 bases not matched to a gene. This CDR3 contains 18 residues. CDR3 DNA: TGTGCCACCAGCAGAGATGTCCCGACTAGCGGGAGTTCAGAGACCCAGTACTTC. This codes for CATSRDVPTSGSSETQYF.

The CDR3 protein is CASSSTGQGNYGYTF. CDR3 coding DNA: TGTGCCAGCAGTTCCACGGGACAGGGGAACTATGGCTACACCTTC. The chain links TRBV6-5 to TRBJ1-2; 10 bases are a match to TRBD1. The CDR3 loop spans 15 amino acids. Trimming at V came to 4 bases and at J to 2 bases, leaving 4 bases not matched to a gene. The germline CDR1 and CDR2 sequences are MNHEY and SVGAGI.

Here the CDR3 reads CARAHMNTEAFF. In DNA, the CDR3 is TGTGCCAGGGCCCACATGAACACTGAAGCTTTCTTT. This chain joins TRBV27 and TRBJ1-1; D unresolved. Germline CDR1 MNHEY, CDR2 SMNVEV (reference sequence). V was shortened by 9 bases and J by 0 bases, with 8 bases between the two germline ends. CDR3 size: 12 residues.

The gene calls are TRBV21-1 and TRBJ2-2; TRBD2, the table's D call, lacks a check against the DNA. TRBV21-1 is marked as a pseudogene. CDR3 size: 16 residues. The CDR3 nucleotides read TGTGCCAGCAGCAGAGGACTAGCGGGACATCCCGGGGAGCTGTTTTTT. It codes for CASSRGLAGHPGELFF.

The J gene is TRBJ1-5, the V gene TRBV5-8; 11 bases match TRBD1. V trimming: 4 bases; J trimming: 5 bases; junction bases outside the gene matches: 2. CDR3 length: 14 residues. CDR1 SGHTS and CDR2 YDEGEE come from the germline V gene. Written as DNA, the CDR3 is TGTGCCAGCAGCGGGGGACAGGGGGATCAGCCCCAGCATTTT. Translation gives CASSGGQGDQPQHF.

The chain employs TRBV5-1 and TRBJ2-7; 8 bases are shared with TRBD2. CDR3 length: 14 residues. V shed 3 bases and J 1 base; nucleotides not matched to a gene: 3. Per germline, CDR1 SGHRS and CDR2 YFSETQ. CDR3 sequence: CASSSGGWSYEQYF. The CDR3 nucleotides are TGCGCCAGCAGCTCGGGAGGGTGGTCCTACGAGCAGTACTTC.

The chain couples TRBV10-3 to TRBJ1-1, with 9 positions matching TRBD1. J was trimmed by 1 base and V by 11 bases; bases with no gene match: 5. Germline V lookup: CDR1 ENHRY, CDR2 SYGVKD. The CDR3 consists of 13 residues. CDR3 sequence reads: CAVQGAQNTEAFF. DNA of the CDR3: TGTGCCGTACAGGGGGCACAGAACACTGAAGCTTTCTTT.

This chain links TRBV3-1 (or the pseudogene TRBV3-2) with TRBJ2-4, with TRBD2 matching 8 bases. The CDR3 runs 15 residues. V lost 1 base, J lost 3 bases, and 2 bases stayed unmatched. CDR1 LGHDT and CDR2 YNNKEL come from the germline V gene (reference sequence). The CDR3 is CASSQVGGGKNIQYF. The CDR3 bases are TGTGCCAGCAGCCAAGTCGGGGGGGGCAAAAACATTCAGTACTTC.

J is TRBJ2-7 and V is TRBV27; D possibly corresponds to TRBD2 (5 bases). With 2 bases removed from V and 4 bases from J, the gap between germline ends came to 6 bases. CDR1 and CDR2 (germline): MNHEY, SMNVEV (reference sequence). The CDR3 runs 12 residues. The CDR3: CASSLPGYEQYF. CDR3 DNA: TGTGCCAGCAGTTTACCGGGGTACGAGCAGTACTTC.

The chain joins TRBV5-8 to TRBJ2-3; TRBD2 matches at 12 bases. Germline CDR1 SGHTS, CDR2 YDEGEE. The CDR3 extends over 16 amino acids. Trimming at V came to 6 bases and at J to 4 bases, leaving 9 bases not matched to a gene. This CDR3 reads CASTTGLAGWADTQYF. For the CDR3, the DNA is TGTGCCAGCACCACCGGACTAGCGGGATGGGCAGATACGCAGTATTTT.

This sequence joins TRBV3-1 (or the pseudogene TRBV3-2) and TRBJ2-7; weak D call: TRBD1 (6 bases). Trimming stripped 4 bases from V and 6 bases from J, with 13 bases between. Germline CDR1 reads LGHDT; CDR2 reads YNNKEL (reference sequence). CDR3 size: 13 residues. The CDR3 DNA reads as TGTGCCAGCAGCCTTAACAGGGCTGGCGAGCAGTACTTC. This encodes CASSLNRAGEQYF.

V is TRBV20-1 and J is TRBJ2-1, with no clear D. Trimming pared 2 bases from V and 9 bases from J, leaving 8 bases between. Germline V gives CDR1 DFQATT, CDR2 SNEGSKA (reference sequence). CDR3 length: 11 residues. CDR3 DNA: TGCAGTGCTAGATTTAGCAGTGAGCAGTTCTTC. Translation: CSARFSSEQFF.

V and J are TRBV19 and TRBJ2-7; 8 bases are a match to TRBD2. The CDR3 spans 17 residues. Trimming took 5 bases from V and 0 from J; bases not matched to a gene: 12. Germline CDR1 is LNHDA and CDR2 is SQIVND (reference sequence). DNA for the CDR3: TGTGCCAGTAGTGCCGGCCCCACTAGCGGACGCTCCTACGAGCAGTACTTC. It is translated as CASSAGPTSGRSYEQYF.

The chain carries TRBV6-5 and TRBJ2-7; the D gene is possibly TRBD2 (5 bases). With 8 bases removed from V and 0 bases from J, the gap between germline ends came to 11 bases. The CDR3 consists of 13 residues. Germline V gives CDR1 MNHEY, CDR2 SVGAGI. As DNA, the CDR3 is TGTGCCAGCGGTAGACTATCCTCCTACGAGCAGTACTTC. Its translation: CASGRLSSYEQYF.

The chain is built from TRBV27 and TRBJ2-5; maybe TRBD2 (6 bases). The V end was cut by 3 bases, the J end by 5 bases, with 13 bases between. Germline V gives CDR1 MNHEY, CDR2 SMNVEV (reference sequence). There are 14 residues in the CDR3. Here the CDR3 DNA reads TGTGCCAGCAGTTTTGGGGGGATGGTGGAGACCCAGTACTTC. Its protein is CASSFGGMVETQYF.

The chain combines TRBV6-5 with TRBJ2-5; 8 bases match TRBD1. Germline CDR1 and CDR2: MNHEY and SVGAGI. The CDR3 extends over 15 amino acids. After removal of 6 bases from V and 2 bases from J, the junction contained 8 bases not matched to a gene. The CDR3 DNA reads as TGTGCCAGCAGCCCCACCACAGGGGGTCAAGAGACCCAGTACTTC. Translation: CASSPTTGGQETQYF.

This chain connects TRBV29-1 to TRBJ2-1, with 8 bases matching TRBD2. The V segment lost 3 bases and the J segment 7 bases; nucleotides outside the gene matches: 14. CDR1 and CDR2 from the germline V gene are SQVTM and ANQGSEA. The CDR3 length is 16 residues. CDR3 DNA sequence: TGCAGCGTTGAGGGACGAGCGGGAGTGAATTTAAATGAGCAGTTCTTC. This sequence encodes CSVEGRAGVNLNEQFF.

DNA for the CDR3: TGTGCCAGCAGTTACTTCGGTTACAATGAGCAGTTCTTC. Translating gives CASSYFGYNEQFF. The chain uses TRBV6-2 or TRBV6-3 and TRBJ2-1; D not certain. The V gene lost 1 base and the J gene lost 4 bases, with 5 bases spanning the gap. The CDR3 is made up of 13 amino acids. CDR1 MNHEY and CDR2 SVGEGT come from the germline V gene.

On this clone itself: At the DNA level, this CDR3 is encoded by other sequences in the same sample as well. The chain is built from TRBV19 and TRBJ2-4, with unresolved D. Deletions cut 3 bases from V and 1 base from J, with 7 bases between. This CDR3 is 14 amino acids long. Germline CDR1 LNHDA, CDR2 SQIVND (reference sequence). The CDR3 nucleotides are TGTGCCAGTAGTATTACCGGGGCCAAAAACATTCAGTACTTC. Its protein is CASSITGAKNIQYF. Combining the CDR3 with reference TRBV19 and TRBJ2-4 gives the whole variable domain DGGITQSPKYLFRKEGQNVTLSCEQNLNHDAMYWYRQDPGQGLRLIYYSQIVNDFQKGDIAEGYSVSREKKESFPLTVTSAQKNPTAFYLCASSITGAKNIQYFGAGTRLSVL.

The chain combines TRBV5-1 with TRBJ1-2, with 7 bases aligning to TRBD1. V shed 0 bases, J shed 6 bases, and the junction held 5 bases outside the gene matches. Germline assignment: CDR1 SGHRS and CDR2 YFSETQ. The CDR3 contains 14 residues. The CDR3 sequence is CASSLGDSLDGYTF. In DNA form, the CDR3 reads TGCGCCAGCAGCTTGGGGGACAGCTTGGATGGCTACACCTTC.